Listed here are 21 T cell receptor beta chains from one sample, sequenced in a study of blood T cells in healthy people across ages. Sample-barcoded 5' priming and a J-beta primer mix drove a second PCR of about 7 to 11 cycles. TCRdb redid the calling of the 5' RACE reads with MiXCR, one entry per CDR3 protein. The table records around 650,000 distinct CDR3 sequences, around 32% of them present only once. Material for sequencing was blood. The receptors originated from a woman of 80 years or more in good health.

This clonotype has just one count. CDR3 in amino acids: CASSLRDLNVYF. The CDR3 region has the DNA TGTGCCAGCAGCCTCCGGGACCTCAATGTGTACTTC. The genes are TRBV7-9 and TRBJ2-7; TRBD1 or TRBD2 may be the D gene (5 bases each). V was pared by 5 bases and J by 12 bases, with 17 bases between. This CDR3 comprises 12 residues. In germline, CDR1 is SEHNR, CDR2 FQNEAQ (reference sequence).

The rearrangement uses TRBV9 and TRBJ2-1; 10 bases fit TRBD2. V was pared by 3 bases and J by 15 bases, with 12 bases of the junction left unmatched. CDR1 and CDR2 from the germline V gene are SGDLS and YYNGEE. The CDR3 totals 14 residues. The CDR3 loop is CASSGTSGYNGRFF. The DNA for the CDR3 is TGTGCCAGCAGCGGGACTAGCGGCTACAATGGGCGGTTCTTC.

This clonotype turned up a few times. A much larger clone lies a single base off, so this may be a read error. The CDR3 DNA reads as TGTGCCAGCGACCGGGGGGCCTACAATGAGCAGTACTTC. It is translated as CASDRGAYNEQYF. The V gene is TRBV7-9, the J gene TRBJ2-1; a weak D match, TRBD2 (7 bases). The J call may be wrong; the DNA end is better matched by TRBJ2-7. Germline V gene sequence: CDR1 SEHNR, CDR2 FQNEAQ (reference sequence). The CDR3 contains 13 residues.

Concerning this clonotype: A read error may explain this, as a much larger clone is one base away. J is TRBJ1-2 and V is TRBV7-9; no reliable D call. The CDR3 runs 13 residues. CDR1 and CDR2 (germline): SEHNR, FQNEAQ (reference sequence). V was cut by 5 bases and J by 4 bases, with 11 bases left in between. This chain's CDR3 is CASSPGRCYGYTF. In nucleotides, the CDR3 is TGTGCCAGCAGCCCAGGACGGTGCTATGGCTACACCTTC.

This chain connects TRBV30 to TRBJ2-2, with unresolved D. Germline lookup yields CDR1 GTSNPN and CDR2 SVGIG (reference sequence). V lost 1 base and J lost 1, with 10 bases in between. The CDR3 contains 15 residues. As DNA, the CDR3 is TGTGCCTGGAGTGGGACGGCAAGGAACACCGGGGAGCTGTTTTTT. This gives the protein CAWSGTARNTGELFF.

The chain is built from TRBV20-1 and TRBJ1-5, with a tentative D call TRBD1 (6 bases). The CDR3 covers 14 residues. In germline, CDR1 is DFQATT, CDR2 SNEGSKA (reference sequence). With 4 bases removed from V and 9 bases from J, the gap between germline ends came to 19 bases. The CDR3: CSAKGGQGPRPQHF. The DNA for the CDR3 is TGCAGTGCTAAGGGGGGGCAGGGACCTCGGCCCCAGCATTTT.

On this clonotype itself: A much larger clonotype is one base distant, so this may be a read error. The rearrangement joins TRBV10-3 to TRBJ2-2, with 10 bases matching TRBD2. Trimming took 3 bases from V and 5 from J; bases not matched to a gene: 12. The CDR3 consists of 18 residues. Germline V gives CDR1 ENHRY, CDR2 SYGVKD. The CDR3 DNA sequence: TGTGCCATCAGTGACCCGGGACTAGCGAGGGGAGCGACCGGGGAGCTGTTTTTT. Protein product: CAISDPGLARGATGELFF.

The chain links TRBV6-5 to TRBJ2-4; D is perhaps TRBD1 (8 bases). The J call may be mistaken, given a closer DNA end match to TRBJ2-5. The germline gives CDR1 MNHEY, CDR2 SVGAGI. CDR3 length equals 17 residues. The CDR3 nucleotides are TGTGCCAGCAGTTACTCGAGGACAGGGAGGGATCAAGAGACCCAGTACTTC. Amino acids: CASSYSRTGRDQETQYF.

This clonotype has more than one count but fewer than ten. DNA for the CDR3: TGTGCCAGCAGAGACAGGGGGAGGGACACTGAAGCTTTCTTT. It translates to CASRDRGRDTEAFF. This chain uses TRBV7-8 with TRBJ1-1, with 9 bases aligning to TRBD1. This CDR3 is 14 amino acids long. The germline V gene has CDR1 SGHVS and CDR2 FQNEAQ. Losses at the gene ends were 6 bases for V and 3 bases for J; bases not matched to a gene: 5.

This chain joins TRBV18 and TRBJ1-5; no firm D call. This CDR3 region has 13 residues. Trimming took off 1 base at V and 3 bases at J, with 4 bases between the two ends. Germline assignment: CDR1 KGHSH and CDR2 LQKENI. Here the CDR3 reads CASSPLDNQPQHF. Written as DNA, the CDR3 is TGTGCCAGCTCACCACTTGACAATCAGCCCCAGCATTTT.

On this clonotype: This could be a read error, since a much larger clone is one nucleotide away. The chain has TRBV6-5 and TRBJ2-3, with D tentatively TRBD2 (6 bases). The CDR3 runs to 15 residues. Per germline, CDR1 MNHEY and CDR2 SVGAGI. V was shortened by 3 bases and J by 4 bases, with 14 bases between the two germline ends. The CDR3, as DNA: TGTGCCAGCAGTTATGACGGGTCTAGCGCAGATACGCAGTATTTT. Translating it yields CASSYDGSSADTQYF.

On this clonotype itself: Germline is not matched at one junction end, which may reflect a read error. This rearrangement joins TRBV7-9 to TRBJ2-2; 7 bases fit TRBD1. Germline-derived CDR1 and CDR2 are SEHNR and FQNEAQ (reference sequence). The CDR3 has 16 amino acids. The CDR3 region is CAGSYQQGLYTGELFF. In DNA, the CDR3 is TGTGCCGGCAGCTACCAACAGGGGCTATACACCGGGGAGCTGTTTTTT.

The chain links TRBV7-6 to TRBJ2-2; 7 bases are a match to TRBD1. The trim removed 1 base at V and 1 base at J, leaving 3 bases unmatched. CDR3 length: 16 amino acids. The V gene's germline CDR1 is SGHVS and CDR2 FNYEAQ. This CDR3 is CASSLVGTVNTGELFF. The CDR3 DNA reads as TGTGCCAGCAGCTTAGTGGGGACAGTGAACACCGGGGAGCTGTTTTTT.

At least ten counts were recorded for this clonotype. V is TRBV6-2 or TRBV6-3 and J is TRBJ2-5; possibly TRBD2 for D (6 bases). Germline CDR1 is MNHEY and CDR2 is SVGEGT. The V end lost 0 bases, the J end lost 7 bases, and 12 bases lay between the germline ends. The CDR3 contains 14 residues. The CDR3 sequence: CASSYSGGVGTQYF. The DNA for the CDR3 is TGTGCCAGCAGTTACTCTGGAGGGGTGGGGACCCAGTACTTC.

This clonotype was seen only once. The chain links TRBV18 to TRBJ1-2; D remains unclear. The CDR3 spans 14 residues. From germline, CDR1 is KGHSH and CDR2 LQKENI. The ends were cut back, 2 bases at V and 2 bases at J, with 9 bases in the middle. The CDR3 nucleotides are TGTGCCAGCTCACCAGTCTCCGCGAACTATGGCTACACCTTC. Encoded protein: CASSPVSANYGYTF. The variable domain in full, with the rest retrieved from reference TRBV18 and TRBJ1-2, is NAGVMQNPRHLVRRRGQEARLRCSPMKGHSHVYWYRQLPEEGLKFMVYLQKENIIDESGMPKERFSAEFPKEGPSILRIQQVVRGDSAAYFCASSPVSANYGYTFGSGTRLTVV.

Concerning this clonotype: Likely a read error: the CDR3 ends without its conserved phenylalanine or tryptophan. The chain recombines TRBV7-9 with TRBJ2-1, with TRBD2 identical over 11 bases. CDR1 is SEHNR, CDR2 FQNEAQ, per germline (reference sequence). V gave up 0 bases and J gave up 10 bases; unmatched junction bases: 8. The CDR3 contains 16 residues. CDR3 nucleotide sequence: TGTGCCAGCAGCTTAGCAACTAGCGGGAGAGGGTTAGAGCAGTTCTTA. Translated: CASSLATSGRGLEQFL.

The rearrangement uses TRBV10-3 and TRBJ2-3; tentatively, D is TRBD1 (6 bases). The CDR3 has 13 amino acids. In germline, CDR1 is ENHRY, CDR2 SYGVKD. The V end was cut by 6 bases, the J end by 5 bases, with 12 bases between. The CDR3 bases are TGTGCCATCAGCGAGGGACAAAAAGATACGCAGTATTTT. Translation gives CAISEGQKDTQYF.

The V gene is TRBV30, the J gene TRBJ2-3; possibly TRBD1 for D (5 bases). In germline, CDR1 is GTSNPN, CDR2 SVGIG (reference sequence). The CDR3 runs to 13 residues. Trimming took off 3 bases at V and 2 bases at J, with 9 bases between the two ends. CDR3 in DNA: TGTGCCTGGAGGGAGACAGCCACAGATACGCAGTATTTT. Translation: CAWRETATDTQYF.

The J gene is TRBJ1-2, the V gene TRBV5-5; the match to TRBD1 covers 11 bases. Germline CDR1 and CDR2: SGHKS and YYEKEE (reference sequence). The CDR3 runs 17 residues. Trimming cost V 4 bases and J 3 bases; bases outside gene matches: 11. The CDR3 spells CASSRPGQGASYYGYTF. CDR3 bases: TGTGCCAGCAGCCGCCCCGGACAGGGGGCCTCGTACTATGGCTACACCTTC.

This chain joins TRBV7-6 and TRBJ2-4, with a tentative D call TRBD2 (6 bases). The closer fit of TRBJ2-7 to the DNA end suggests the J call may be wrong. Germline CDR1 is SGHVS and CDR2 is FNYEAQ. CDR3 length: 15 residues. The CDR3 DNA is TGTGCCAGCAGCTGGGATCGGGGGAGCCCCTACGAGCAGTACTTC. Translation gives CASSWDRGSPYEQYF.

CDR3 coding DNA: TGCGCCAGCAGCTTGGCCTCCTGGGACGAGCAGTACTTC. Residues: CASSLASWDEQYF. The chain links TRBV5-1 to TRBJ2-7; D gene unclear. The V end lost 0 bases, the J end lost 5 bases, and 9 bases lay between the germline ends. Germline-derived CDR1 and CDR2 are SGHRS and YFSETQ. This CDR3 is 13 amino acids long.